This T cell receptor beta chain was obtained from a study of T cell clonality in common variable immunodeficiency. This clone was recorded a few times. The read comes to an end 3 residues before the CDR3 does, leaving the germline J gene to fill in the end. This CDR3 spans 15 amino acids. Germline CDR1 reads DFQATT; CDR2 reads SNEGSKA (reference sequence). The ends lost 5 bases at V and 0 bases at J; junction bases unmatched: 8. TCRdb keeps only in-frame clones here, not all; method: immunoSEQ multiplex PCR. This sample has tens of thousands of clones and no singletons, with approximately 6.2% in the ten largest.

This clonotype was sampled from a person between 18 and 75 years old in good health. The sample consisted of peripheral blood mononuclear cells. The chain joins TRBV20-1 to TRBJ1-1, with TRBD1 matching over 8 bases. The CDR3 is CSAPPRGPMNTEAFF. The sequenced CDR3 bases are TGCAGTGCTCCCCCCAGGGGGCCCATGAACACTGAA.